These 22 T cell receptor beta chains originate from one sample sequenced in a study of control samples from healthy donors and cancer patients. Data came from immunoSEQ multiplex PCR; TCRdb stores just in-frame clones and leaves some out. This sample has 100,000 to 150,000 clones; 92% occur once, and the top ten carry around 2.1%. The sequencing input was blood. These receptor sequences come from a woman aged 50 to 60 in good health.

This chain uses TRBV6-5 with TRBJ2-2; TRBD1 aligns across 9 bases. The germline CDR1 and CDR2 sequences are MNHEY and SVGAGI. V shed 2 bases and J 1 base; nucleotides not matched to a gene: 2. This CDR3 spans 16 amino acids. CDR3 coding DNA: TGTGCCAGCAGTTACCGGACAGGGGTGAACACCGGGGAGCTGTTTTTT. It translates to CASSYRTGVNTGELFF.

This chain uses TRBV27 with TRBJ1-4; 8 nucleotides agree with TRBD1. Germline lookup yields CDR1 MNHEY and CDR2 SMNVEV (reference sequence). V was clipped by 6 bases and J by 7 bases; unmatched bases: 10. The CDR3 has 15 amino acids. In DNA form, the CDR3 reads TGTGCCAGCAGGACCCAGGGGGCGCGTGGTGAAAAACTGTTTTTT. Encoded protein: CASRTQGARGEKLFF.

The chain uses TRBV5-1 and TRBJ1-2; D is ambiguous. Looked up from germline, CDR1 is SGHRS and CDR2 is YFSETQ. The CDR3 spans 14 residues. V lost 0 bases and J lost 2, with 8 bases in between. The DNA of the CDR3 is TGCGCCAGCAGCTTGGGAACTCAAAACTATGGCTACACCTTC. It is translated as CASSLGTQNYGYTF.

Here the CDR3 reads CASAGEKLFF. The CDR3 DNA sequence: TGTGCCAGCGCCGGCGAAAAACTGTTTTTT. The genes are TRBV3-1 (or the pseudogene TRBV3-2) and TRBJ1-4; D not resolved. The CDR3 spans 10 residues. Looked up from germline, CDR1 is LGHDT and CDR2 is YNNKEL (reference sequence). Trimming took 8 bases from V and 8 from J, leaving 6 bases between them.

The chain links TRBV29-1 to TRBJ1-2; perhaps TRBD1 as D (5 bases). The V end was cut by 0 bases, the J end by 1 base, with 12 bases between. This CDR3 has 15 residues. Germline V gene sequence: CDR1 SQVTM, CDR2 ANQGSEA. Written as DNA, the CDR3 is TGCAGCGTTGAAGATCTAGGGAGGGGTAACTATGGCTACACCTTC. Its protein product is CSVEDLGRGNYGYTF.

This chain links TRBV5-1 with TRBJ2-1; unclear D gene. Germline CDR1 reads SGHRS; CDR2 reads YFSETQ. The CDR3 has 12 residues. V was shortened by 0 bases and J by 9 bases, with 7 bases between the two germline ends. The CDR3: CASSLVSGEQFF. As DNA, the CDR3 is TGCGCCAGCAGCTTGGTCTCCGGTGAGCAGTTCTTC.

The rearrangement links TRBV5-8 to TRBJ2-5; possible D gene TRBD1, 5 bases. Trimming took off 0 bases at V and 3 bases at J, with 12 bases between the two ends. The CDR3 totals 15 residues. Germline loops: CDR1 SGHTS, CDR2 YDEGEE. The CDR3 here is CASSLVKGVEETQYF. CDR3 in DNA: TGTGCCAGCAGCTTGGTGAAAGGGGTGGAAGAGACCCAGTACTTC.

CDR3: CASSLTGDNEKLFF. The CDR3 nucleotides are TGTGCCAGCAGTTTGACAGGCGATAATGAAAAACTGTTTTTT. The rearrangement links TRBV6-5 to TRBJ1-4; D might be TRBD1 (6 bases). The CDR3 sequence is 14 residues long. The germline gives CDR1 MNHEY, CDR2 SVGAGI. V was trimmed by 4 bases and J by 4 bases, leaving 10 bases between them.

The chain has TRBV19 and TRBJ2-2, with no clear D. The CDR3 consists of 16 residues. Germline CDR1 reads LNHDA; CDR2 reads SQIVND (reference sequence). The germline V and J ends were trimmed by 3 bases and 8 bases, with 19 bases remaining between them. In nucleotides, the CDR3 is TGTGCCAGTAGTATCTTGGGAATAGGGTTGCCAGGGGAGCTGTTTTTT. Residues: CASSILGIGLPGELFF.

The chain has TRBV2 and TRBJ2-7, with D unresolved. V lost 4 bases, J lost 3 bases, and 16 bases lay in between. This CDR3 contains 15 residues. From germline, CDR1 is SNHLY and CDR2 FYNNEI. The CDR3 DNA sequence: TGTGCCAGCAGTGGTGGAAACGGGCCGATCTACGAGCAGTACTTC. Translating gives CASSGGNGPIYEQYF.

This rearrangement joins TRBV5-1 to TRBJ1-6; D gene ambiguous. V lost 1 base and J lost 7, with 6 bases in between. This CDR3 spans 13 amino acids. Germline assignment: CDR1 SGHRS and CDR2 YFSETQ. The chain's CDR3 is CASSLSENSPLHF. The CDR3 DNA is TGCGCCAGCAGCTTGTCTGAGAATTCACCCCTCCACTTT.

The chain employs TRBV3-1 (or the pseudogene TRBV3-2) and TRBJ1-5; 8 bases are a match to TRBD1. The CDR3 loop spans 16 amino acids. Germline CDR1 is LGHDT and CDR2 is YNNKEL (reference sequence). The trim removed 0 bases at V and 5 bases at J, leaving 6 bases unmatched. CDR3 DNA sequence: TGTGCCAGCAGCCAAGATCCGGCAGGGGGCGATCAGCCCCAGCATTTT. Amino acids: CASSQDPAGGDQPQHF.

V usage is TRBV19 and J usage is TRBJ1-1; D gene uncertain. This CDR3 is 11 amino acids long. The germline V and J ends were trimmed by 5 bases and 8 bases, with 9 bases remaining between them. CDR1 and CDR2 (germline): LNHDA, SQIVND (reference sequence). Written as DNA, the CDR3 is TGTGCCAGTAGTGTCCGACGGGAAGCTTTCTTT. As protein: CASSVRREAFF.

V and J are TRBV5-1 and TRBJ2-7, with 7 positions matching TRBD1. The germline V gene has CDR1 SGHRS and CDR2 YFSETQ. V lost 2 bases to trimming and J lost 4 bases; unmatched junction nucleotides: 6. The CDR3 sequence is 14 residues long. As DNA, the CDR3 is TGCGCCAGCAGCTTCGACAGGGTTGGATACGAGCAGTACTTC. Amino acid sequence: CASSFDRVGYEQYF.

The rearrangement joins TRBV7-9 to TRBJ2-7; D is ambiguous. The V gene lost 4 bases and the J gene lost 6 bases, with 19 bases spanning the gap. The CDR3 sequence is 15 residues long. Per the germline V gene, CDR1 is SEHNR and CDR2 is FQNEAQ (reference sequence). The DNA for the CDR3 is TGTGCCAGCAGCTCGCCCGGTGGTGGGGTTGGCGAGCAGTACTTC. This sequence encodes CASSSPGGGVGEQYF.

The chain uses TRBV5-1 and TRBJ2-7, with TRBD1 identical over 7 bases. V shed 4 bases, J shed 1 base, and the junction held 8 bases outside the gene matches. Per germline, CDR1 SGHRS and CDR2 YFSETQ. This CDR3 is built from 15 residues. This chain's CDR3 is CASSTRDSSSYEQYF. In DNA form, the CDR3 reads TGCGCCAGCAGCACTAGGGACAGTTCTTCCTACGAGCAGTACTTC.

This clone came up once. This sequence joins TRBV30 and TRBJ1-2, with TRBD1 matching over 8 bases. Germline V CDR1 and CDR2: GTSNPN, SVGIG (reference sequence). The CDR3 consists of 14 residues. V lost 0 bases, J lost 3 bases, and 3 bases stayed unmatched. CDR3 nucleotides: TGTGCCTGGAGTGTCCAGGGGGCTTACTATGGCTACACCTTC. This encodes CAWSVQGAYYGYTF.

This chain joins TRBV19 and TRBJ1-4, with D possibly being TRBD1 (5 bases). The CDR3 extends over 14 amino acids. The V end lost 0 bases, the J end lost 7 bases, and 9 bases lay between the germline ends. Germline CDR1 is LNHDA and CDR2 is SQIVND (reference sequence). The CDR3 bases are TGTGCCAGTAGTATAGAGGGGGATCGTGAAAAACTGTTTTTT. As protein: CASSIEGDREKLFF.

The genes are TRBV19 and TRBJ1-1; a possible D gene is TRBD1 (5 bases). V was pared by 5 bases and J by 6 bases, with 22 bases between. The germline CDR1 and CDR2 sequences are LNHDA and SQIVND (reference sequence). The CDR3 is 16 residues long. CDR3: CASSPKPGRTFSEAFF. CDR3 DNA sequence: TGTGCCAGTAGTCCAAAGCCGGGACGGACTTTTTCTGAAGCTTTCTTT.

The chain links TRBV6-6 to TRBJ1-5; 8 nucleotides agree with TRBD1. CDR1 is MNHNY, CDR2 SVGAGI, per germline (reference sequence). V lost 7 bases, J lost 3 bases, and 8 bases stayed unmatched. This CDR3 comprises 15 residues. CDR3 residues: CASKDRVVSNQPQHF. CDR3 nucleotide sequence: TGTGCCAGCAAGGACAGGGTGGTGTCCAATCAGCCCCAGCATTTT.

The chain carries TRBV19 and TRBJ2-2, with D tentatively TRBD1 (6 bases). Germline lookup yields CDR1 LNHDA and CDR2 SQIVND (reference sequence). The CDR3 extends over 16 amino acids. V was shortened by 7 bases and J by 4 bases, with 19 bases between the two germline ends. CDR3 residues: CASNQQGRVSTGELFF. The CDR3 nucleotides read TGTGCCAGTAACCAACAGGGCCGGGTCTCCACCGGGGAGCTGTTTTTT.

The chain is built from TRBV24-1 and TRBJ2-2; D is uncertain. The CDR3 sequence is 15 residues long. The germline V and J ends were trimmed by 1 base and 0 bases, with 5 bases remaining between them. Germline loops: CDR1 KGHDR, CDR2 SFDVKD. CDR3 coding DNA: TGTGCCACCAGTGATTTTCGGGCGAACACCGGGGAGCTGTTTTTT. It translates to CATSDFRANTGELFF.